This TCR beta chain was sequenced in a study of T-cell reconstitution after alpha-beta-depleted transplantation in children. Preparation of the TCRbeta library was carried out with unique molecular identifiers. TCRdb used MiXCR to reprocess the PCR reads, holding one entry per CDR3 protein. The table lists 600,000 or so distinct CDR3 sequences, roughly 23% of them singletons. The V and J ends lost 2 bases and 4 bases respectively, with 10 bases between them. Per germline, CDR1 MNHEY and CDR2 SVGAGI. The CDR3 sequence is 14 residues long. General study findings and limits: Reports say that about two months after transplant, the alpha-beta T cells came out of several hundred graft clones that had expanded. T-cell numbers and diversity, one year after transplant, stemmed largely from T cells that were newly produced. The study traced high day-60 TCRbeta diversity in some patients to surviving recipient T cells and thymic progenitors.

Ten or more counts support this clonotype. No antigen is known for it. Specimen: PBMCs, mostly from graft donor cells, collected 360 days after TCRalphabeta/CD19-depleted stem cell transplant. The source is a boy under three years old who had a stem cell transplant for acute myeloid leukemia, so the T cells may come from the graft donor. The V call is TRBV6-5, the J call TRBJ2-3, with D possibly TRBD2 on 5 matching bases. The CDR3 loop reads CASSYVLEADTQYF. In nucleotides, the CDR3 is TGTGCCAGCAGTTACGTGTTGGAGGCAGATACGCAGTATTTT.